These 19 T cell receptor beta chains were sequenced from one sample in a study of T cell responses to AZD1222 COVID-19 vaccine. The protocol was immunoSEQ multiplex PCR, while the TCRdb copy is restricted to in-frame clones and leaves out a portion. Of 75,000 to 95,000 clones listed, around 92% were seen once; the top ten hold around 7.1%. The sequenced sample was peripheral blood, obtained on day 0 of MenACWY control vaccination. These receptors came from an adult in good health.

The rearrangement uses TRBV18 and TRBJ2-1; 7 bases line up with TRBD2. Trimming at V came to 3 bases and at J to 5 bases, leaving 25 bases not matched to a gene. Germline CDR1 KGHSH, CDR2 LQKENI. The CDR3 is 21 amino acids. Here the CDR3 reads CASSPESRISGGSRHNNEQFF. The CDR3 DNA reads TGTGCCAGCTCACCCGAAAGTCGCATCAGCGGCGGGAGTAGACATAACAATGAGCAGTTCTTC.

The chain is built from TRBV6-1 and TRBJ2-1; D unresolved. Trimming pared 5 bases from V and 6 bases from J, leaving 5 bases between. This CDR3 spans 11 amino acids. The germline CDR1 and CDR2 sequences are MNHNS and SASEGT. As DNA, the CDR3 is TGTGCCAGCAGTTTGGCCAATGAGCAGTTCTTC. Its translation: CASSLANEQFF.

The chain uses TRBV2 and TRBJ1-2; D is ambiguous. V was clipped by 2 bases and J by 5 bases, with 15 bases between them. The CDR3 runs 15 residues. Germline CDR1 reads SNHLY; CDR2 reads FYNNEI. CDR3 loop: CASSETAVPWYGYTF. DNA of the CDR3: TGTGCCAGCAGTGAAACGGCAGTGCCTTGGTATGGCTACACCTTC.

The rearrangement uses TRBV18 and TRBJ1-4; no clear D. V was shortened by 3 bases and J by 3 bases, with 2 bases between the two germline ends. Germline lookup yields CDR1 KGHSH and CDR2 LQKENI. This CDR3 has 12 amino acids. The CDR3 DNA sequence: TGTGCCAGCTCACCGGCTAATGAAAAACTGTTTTTT. Protein product: CASSPANEKLFF.

The V call is TRBV9, the J call TRBJ2-5; 9 bases align to TRBD1. The CDR3 is 16 residues long. The V gene end was trimmed by 1 base and the J gene end by 5 bases; junction bases not matched to a gene: 9. Germline-derived CDR1 and CDR2 are SGDLS and YYNGEE. CDR3 nucleotide sequence: TGTGCCAGCAGCGTAACACCAACAGGGGGCCGGGAGACCCAGTACTTC. Amino acids: CASSVTPTGGRETQYF.

The J gene is TRBJ1-2, the V gene TRBV18; TRBD1 aligns across 7 bases. Germline-derived CDR1 and CDR2 are KGHSH and LQKENI. After removal of 3 bases from V and 8 bases from J, the junction contained 12 bases not matched to a gene. This CDR3 region has 15 residues. CDR3 in DNA: TGTGCCAGCTCACCGAACCAGGCAGGGGGGGAAGGCTACACCTTC. Translating gives CASSPNQAGGEGYTF.

This clone was observed once. This chain joins TRBV28 and TRBJ1-6, with D possibly matching TRBD1 (6 bases). V shed 5 bases and J shed 5 bases, with 19 bases lying between them. The CDR3 runs to 17 residues. The germline gives CDR1 MDHEN, CDR2 SYDVKM. The chain's CDR3 is CASSASPGQLDNSPLHF. The CDR3 DNA sequence: TGTGCCAGCAGTGCTAGCCCTGGACAGCTGGATAATTCACCCCTCCACTTT.

The chain carries TRBV19 and TRBJ2-3, with D tentatively TRBD2 (6 bases). Trimming took off 6 bases at V and 2 bases at J, with 15 bases between the two ends. The germline V gene encodes CDR1 LNHDA and CDR2 SQIVND (reference sequence). The CDR3 spans 15 residues. The CDR3 DNA is TGTGCCAGTAGGTGGGGGGTGGACCACACAGATACGCAGTATTTT. It encodes CASRWGVDHTDTQYF.

The chain links TRBV7-6 to TRBJ1-6; 7 bases align to TRBD1. Germline V gene lookup returns CDR1 SGHVS and CDR2 FNYEAQ. V dropped 5 bases and J dropped 0; count of bases not matched to a gene: 7. The CDR3 length is 17 residues. CDR3: CASSTAGGSSYNSPLHF. For the CDR3, the DNA is TGTGCCAGCAGCACAGCAGGGGGGAGCTCCTATAATTCACCCCTCCACTTT.

V is TRBV5-1 and J is TRBJ2-5; 8 bases agree with TRBD2. The germline gives CDR1 SGHRS, CDR2 YFSETQ. This CDR3 comprises 14 residues. J gave up 4 bases and V 0 bases, and 2 bases lay outside the gene matches. This CDR3 is CASSLVLAGETQYF. CDR3 in DNA: TGCGCCAGCAGCTTGGTCCTAGCGGGAGAGACCCAGTACTTC.

The chain employs TRBV27 and TRBJ2-1; maybe TRBD2 (5 bases). CDR3 length: 13 residues. Germline assignment: CDR1 MNHEY and CDR2 SMNVEV (reference sequence). Trimming pared 3 bases from V and 7 bases from J, leaving 10 bases between. In nucleotides, the CDR3 is TGTGCCAGCAGTTTTGTAGAGGGAAATGAGCAGTTCTTC. As protein: CASSFVEGNEQFF.

The gene calls are TRBV3-1 (or the pseudogene TRBV3-2) and TRBJ2-4; no clear D gene. V lost 0 bases and J lost 11, with 5 bases in between. The CDR3 consists of 11 residues. Germline V gene data show CDR1 as LGHDT and CDR2 as YNNKEL (reference sequence). In nucleotides, the CDR3 is TGTGCCAGCAGCCAAGACTCCCTTCAGTACTTC. It encodes CASSQDSLQYF.

This sequence joins TRBV28 and TRBJ2-7; D possibly matches TRBD1 or TRBD2 (5 bases each). The CDR3 consists of 14 residues. Germline loops: CDR1 MDHEN, CDR2 SYDVKM. The V gene lost 8 bases and the J gene lost 3 bases, with 17 bases spanning the gap. The CDR3 loop is CASGSRERGYEQYF. The CDR3 DNA is TGTGCCAGCGGGTCCCGCGAGAGGGGCTACGAGCAGTACTTC.

This chain uses TRBV7-7 with TRBJ2-5; D not certain. The CDR3 has 14 residues. Per germline, CDR1 SSHAT and CDR2 FNYEAQ (reference sequence). V lost 1 base and J lost 1, with 7 bases in between. The CDR3 spells CASSLDGTQETQYF. The CDR3 DNA sequence: TGTGCCAGCAGCTTAGACGGAACCCAAGAGACCCAGTACTTC. The variable domain in full, with the rest retrieved from reference TRBV7-7 and TRBJ2-5, is GAGVSQSPRYKVTKRGQDVTLRCDPISSHATLYWYQQALGQGPEFLTYFNYEAQPDKSGLPSDRFSAERPEGSISTLTIQRTEQRDSAMYRCASSLDGTQETQYFGPGTRLLVL.

This sequence joins TRBV6-6 and TRBJ2-1; 12 positions agree with TRBD2. This CDR3 spans 20 amino acids. Germline values: CDR1 MNHNY, CDR2 SVGAGI (reference sequence). With V trimmed by 5 bases and J by 1 base, 15 bases remained unmatched. The CDR3 reads CASSRPGTSGPLSSYNEQFF. The CDR3 region has the DNA TGTGCCAGCAGTCGCCCAGGGACTAGCGGGCCCCTTAGTTCCTACAATGAGCAGTTCTTC.

CDR3 amino acids: CASSSAGNRGEQYF. In nucleotides, the CDR3 is TGTGCCAGCAGCTCCGCAGGGAACCGCGGCGAGCAGTACTTC. The chain couples TRBV11-2 to TRBJ2-7; a possible D gene is TRBD1 (5 bases). V gave up 4 bases and J gave up 6 bases, with 16 bases separating them. CDR3 length equals 14 residues. Germline loops: CDR1 SGHAT, CDR2 FQNNGV.

J is TRBJ2-7 and V is TRBV5-6; D unclear. Trimming shortened V by 1 base and J by 3 bases, and 8 bases separated the two germline ends. Germline-derived CDR1 and CDR2 are SGHDT and YYEEEE. The CDR3 has 13 residues. The CDR3 DNA follows: TGTGCCAGCAGCTTGAATAGCCGCTACGAGCAGTACTTC. Translated, it gives CASSLNSRYEQYF. The variable domain in full, with the rest retrieved from reference TRBV5-6 and TRBJ2-7, is DAGVTQSPTHLIKTRGQQVTLRCSPKSGHDTVSWYQQALGQGPQFIFQYYEEEERQRGNFPDRFSGHQFPNYSSELNVNALLLGDSALYLCASSLNSRYEQYFGPGTRLTVT.

CDR3 DNA: TGTGCCAGCAGCAAAGCCGGGGGAGGGTCACCCCTCCACTTT. Its protein product is CASSKAGGGSPLHF. The chain joins TRBV21-1 to TRBJ1-6. TRBV21-1 is shown as a pseudogene. This CDR3 has 14 residues.

The genes are TRBV12-2 and TRBJ1-2; TRBD1 is the table's D call, not checked against the DNA. TRBV12-2 is flagged as a pseudogene. This CDR3 comprises 16 residues. CDR3 DNA: TGTGCAAGTCGCTTAGCCCCCCTGACAGGGGCCTATGGCTACACCTTC. Translation gives CASRLAPLTGAYGYTF.